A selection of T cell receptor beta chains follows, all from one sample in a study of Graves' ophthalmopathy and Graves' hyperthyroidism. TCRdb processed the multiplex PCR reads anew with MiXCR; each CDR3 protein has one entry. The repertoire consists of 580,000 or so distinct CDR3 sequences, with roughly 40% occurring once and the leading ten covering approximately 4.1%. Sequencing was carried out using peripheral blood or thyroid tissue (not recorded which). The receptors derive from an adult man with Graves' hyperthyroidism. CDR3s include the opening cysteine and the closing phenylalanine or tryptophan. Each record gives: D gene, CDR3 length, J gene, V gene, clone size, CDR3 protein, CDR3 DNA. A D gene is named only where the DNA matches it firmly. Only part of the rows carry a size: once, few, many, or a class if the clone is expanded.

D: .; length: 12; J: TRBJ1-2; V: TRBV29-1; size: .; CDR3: CSAGGTASGYTF; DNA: TGCAGCGCCGGGGGGACTGCCTCTGGCTACACCTTC
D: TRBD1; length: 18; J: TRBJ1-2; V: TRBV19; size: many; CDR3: CASSIGGQGAAQNYGYTF; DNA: TGTGCCAGTAGTATAGGAGGGCAGGGGGCTGCCCAGAACTATGGCTACACCTTC
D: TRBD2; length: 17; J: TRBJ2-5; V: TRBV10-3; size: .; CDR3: CASSDTSGRDGGETQYF; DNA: TGTGCCAGCAGTGACACTAGCGGGAGAGACGGGGGAGAGACCCAGTACTTC
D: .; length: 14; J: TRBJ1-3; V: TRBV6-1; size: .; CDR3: CVSSTTGSGNTIYF; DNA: TGTGTCAGCAGTACCACAGGGTCGGGAAACACCATATATTTT
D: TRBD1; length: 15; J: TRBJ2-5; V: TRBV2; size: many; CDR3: CASSARQGVQETQYF; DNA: TGTGCCAGCAGTGCCCGACAGGGAGTCCAAGAGACCCAGTACTTC
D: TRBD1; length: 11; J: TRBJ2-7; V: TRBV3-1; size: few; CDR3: CASSAGGQQYF; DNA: TGTGCCAGCAGCGCAGGGGGCCAGCAGTACTTC
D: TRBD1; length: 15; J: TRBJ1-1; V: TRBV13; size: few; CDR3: CASSPQRDRSTEAFF; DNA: TGTGCCAGCAGTCCCCAGAGGGACAGATCCACTGAAGCTTTCTTT
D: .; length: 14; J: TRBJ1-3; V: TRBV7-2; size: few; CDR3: CASSQEFGGATIYF; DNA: TGTGCCAGCAGCCAAGAATTCGGAGGGGCCACCATATATTTT
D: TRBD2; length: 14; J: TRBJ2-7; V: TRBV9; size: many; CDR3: CASSVAAGGGEQYF; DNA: TGTGCCAGCAGCGTAGCGGCGGGAGGAGGCGAGCAGTACTTC
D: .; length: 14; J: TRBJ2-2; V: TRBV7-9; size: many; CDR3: CASSRTANTGELFF; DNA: TGTGCCAGCAGCCGGACAGCGAACACCGGGGAGCTGTTTTTT
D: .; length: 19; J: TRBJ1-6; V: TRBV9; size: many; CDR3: CASSSPGPKQPTYNSPLHF; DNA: TGTGCCAGCAGCTCTCCTGGTCCCAAACAGCCCACCTATAATTCACCCCTCCACTTT